Listed below are T cell receptor beta chains from one sample, sequenced in a study of T cells in Graves' hyperthyroidism and ophthalmopathy. TCRdb re-derived calls from the multiplex PCR reads in MiXCR, one entry per CDR3 protein. The sample shows under 400,000 distinct CDR3 sequences, roughly 20% of them seen only once. The sample consisted of blood. These receptors all stem from a woman aged 40-49 years with Graves' ophthalmopathy. Each CDR3 is given with its conserved first and last residue. D genes are given only for firm matches. Size is omitted from some rows. Given values are once, few, many or a class for expanded clones.

d_call j_call v_call clone_size cdr3_aa cdr3_nt
- TRBJ2-7 TRBV12-3/TRBV12-4 few CASSLMGSYEQYF TGTGCCAGCAGTTTGATGGGGTCGTACGAGCAGTACTTC
- TRBJ1-1 TRBV27 many CASSPLAGMATEAFF TGTGCCAGCAGCCCTTTGGCAGGGATGGCCACTGAAGCTTTCTTT
- TRBJ1-3 TRBV7-2 many CASSLRDSSGNTIYF TGTGCCAGCAGCCTTCGCGACAGCTCTGGAAACACCATATATTTT
TRBD1 TRBJ1-6 TRBV6-5 many CASSYVDGGGTGVNSPLHF TGTGCCAGCAGTTACGTGGACGGGGGGGGAACAGGGGTAAATTCACCCCTCCACTTT
- TRBJ1-1 TRBV4-1 - CASSSHMNTEAFF TGCGCCAGCAGCTCACATATGAACACTGAAGCTTTCTTT
- TRBJ2-1 TRBV28 - CASQTTQAALWNEQFF TGTGCCAGCCAAACCACTCAGGCGGCCCTCTGGAACGAGCAGTTCTTC
TRBD2 TRBJ2-7 TRBV27 many CASSPRFWREFYEQYF TGTGCCAGCAGTCCCCGTTTTTGGCGGGAGTTTTACGAGCAGTACTTC
TRBD1 TRBJ1-5 TRBV28 - CAWSLAGTGGWEPQHF TGTGCCTGGAGCCTAGCAGGGACAGGGGGGTGGGAGCCCCAGCATTTT
- TRBJ1-2 TRBV2 many CASSQRDTGGGYTF TGTGCCAGCAGCCAGCGAGATACAGGAGGTGGCTACACCTTC
- TRBJ1-2 TRBV29-1 many CSVEGGRASGYGYTF TGCAGCGTTGAAGGGGGGAGGGCCTCGGGCTATGGCTACACCTTC
TRBD1 TRBJ2-5 TRBV6-1 - CASSPRTGAGAQYF TGTGCCAGCAGTCCTAGGACAGGTGCGGGCGCCCAGTACTTC
TRBD1 TRBJ1-5 TRBV12-5 many CASEGAASGGNQPQHF TGTGCTAGTGAGGGGGCGGCGAGTGGGGGCAATCAGCCCCAGCATTTT
- TRBJ1-3 TRBV30 many CAWSLGTVGNTIYF TGTGCCTGGAGTCTCGGTACAGTCGGAAACACCATATATTTT
- TRBJ1-1 TRBV29-1 many CSALRGDIKAFF TGCAGCGCTCTGCGTGGGGACATTAAAGCTTTCTTT
TRBD1 TRBJ2-7 TRBV4-2 - CASSQIPQGGFSYEQYF TGTGCCAGCAGCCAAATACCACAGGGGGGCTTCTCCTACGAGCAGTACTTC
- TRBJ1-2 TRBV28 many CASAPNSRFYGYTF TGTGCCAGCGCCCCAAACAGCAGGTTCTATGGCTACACCTTC
- TRBJ1-1 TRBV6-1 - CASSEKIGRSDTEAFF TGTGCCAGCAGTGAAAAGATCGGCAGAAGTGACACTGAAGCTTTCTTT
- TRBJ2-5 TRBV7-6 many CASSEGKRDDETQYF TGTGCCAGCAGCGAGGGGAAGAGGGACGACGAGACCCAGTACTTC
- TRBJ2-2 TRBV5-4 many CASSFGTTNTGELFF TGTGCCAGCAGCTTCGGGACAACGAACACCGGGGAGCTGTTTTTT
- TRBJ1-2 TRBV20-1 - CSASPLFRDTSNYGYTF TGCAGTGCTAGCCCACTTTTCCGGGACACTTCTAACTATGGCTACACCTTC
- TRBJ1-6 TRBV30 many CAWSDDRTWTSPLHF TGTGCCTGGAGTGATGACAGGACCTGGACTTCACCCCTCCACTTT
TRBD1 TRBJ1-1 TRBV11-2 - CASSLATGVSEAFF TGTGCCAGCAGCTTAGCGACAGGGGTTTCTGAAGCTTTCTTT
- TRBJ2-7 TRBV12-3/TRBV12-4 - CASSFFRTTSKSYEQYF TGTGCCAGCAGTTTTTTCCGCACAACTAGCAAGAGTTACGAGCAGTACTTC
TRBD2 TRBJ2-2 TRBV9 many CASSVDAGVDTGELFF TGTGCCAGCAGCGTAGATGCGGGAGTCGACACCGGGGAGCTGTTTTTT
- TRBJ2-6 TRBV7-3 - CASSLTGLEFSGANVLTF TGTGCCAGCAGCTTAACAGGGTTAGAGTTCTCTGGGGCCAACGTCCTGACTTTC
TRBD1 TRBJ1-1 TRBV28 many CASRDRGNTEAFF TGTGCCAGCAGGGACAGGGGAAACACTGAAGCTTTCTTT
- TRBJ2-5 TRBV12-3/TRBV12-4 many CASSGDLAQETQYF TGTGCCAGCAGTGGCGACCTAGCCCAAGAGACCCAGTACTTC
TRBD1 TRBJ2-5 TRBV12-3/TRBV12-4 many CASSFRGQETQYF TGTGCCAGCAGTTTCAGGGGGCAGGAGACCCAGTACTTC
- TRBJ2-5 TRBV27 many CASSFRVSGETQYF TGTGCCAGCAGTTTTCGTGTCAGCGGAGAGACCCAGTACTTC
- TRBJ1-1 TRBV6-1 many CASSEFRGREAFF TGTGCCAGCAGTGAATTCCGGGGGAGAGAAGCTTTCTTT
- TRBJ2-2 TRBV6-5 many CASSYTGGELFF TGTGCCAGCAGTTATACGGGGGGGGAGCTGTTTTTT
TRBD1 TRBJ2-2 TRBV20-1 many CSARAADRGTGELFF TGCAGTGCTAGGGCAGCGGACAGGGGTACCGGGGAGCTGTTTTTT
TRBD1 TRBJ1-2 TRBV7-3 many CASSLTPGTGKNYGYTF TGTGCCAGCAGCTTAACCCCCGGGACAGGGAAGAACTATGGCTACACCTTC
- TRBJ1-2 TRBV6-2/TRBV6-3 - CASSFRRSYGYIF TGTGCCAGCAGTTTCAGGCGGAGCTATGGCTACATCTTC
- TRBJ1-1 TRBV20-1 many CSARDSAWWENTEAFF TGCAGTGCTAGAGATTCTGCTTGGTGGGAAAACACTGAAGCTTTCTTT
- TRBJ2-7 TRBV20-1 many CSARDISGAIYEQYF TGCAGTGCTAGAGATATCTCAGGGGCTATCTACGAGCAGTACTTC
TRBD2 TRBJ2-7 TRBV2 many CASSEWRGTSYEQYF TGTGCCAGCAGTGAATGGCGGGGGACCTCCTACGAGCAGTACTTC
TRBD1 TRBJ1-4 TRBV4-2 - CASSPDRGSNEKLFF TGTGCCAGCAGCCCGGACAGGGGCTCTAATGAAAAACTGTTTTTT
- TRBJ1-5 TRBV18 - CASSPINGGDQPQHF TGTGCCAGCTCACCAATAAACGGGGGAGATCAGCCCCAGCATTTT
TRBD1 TRBJ2-7 TRBV12-3/TRBV12-4 many CASSFYQGAYEQYF TGTGCCAGCAGTTTTTATCAGGGGGCCTACGAGCAGTACTTC
TRBD2 TRBJ2-2 TRBV27 many CASRLAGSTGELFF TGTGCCAGCAGACTAGCGGGATCCACCGGGGAGCTGTTTTTT
- TRBJ2-5 TRBV28 many CASSLVRVETQYF TGTGCCAGCAGTTTGGTCAGGGTCGAGACCCAGTACTTC
TRBD1 TRBJ1-1 TRBV2 many CASLGQGQMNTEAFF TGTGCCAGCCTTGGACAGGGGCAGATGAACACTGAAGCTTTCTTT
- TRBJ2-7 TRBV28 many CASSPGGYYEQYF TGTGCCAGCAGTCCCGGGGGATACTACGAGCAGTACTTC
TRBD1 TRBJ2-2 TRBV28 many CASRAQGASAGELFF TGTGCCAGCAGGGCACAGGGGGCCTCGGCCGGGGAGCTGTTTTTT
- TRBJ2-5 TRBV9 many CASSPDRGGLGDQYF TGTGCCAGCAGCCCCGATAGGGGTGGATTGGGGGACCAGTACTTC
TRBD2 TRBJ2-5 TRBV15 many CATAGEGLGGETQYF TGTGCCACCGCGGGGGAAGGTCTGGGAGGAGAGACCCAGTACTTC
- TRBJ1-1 TRBV11-2 many CASNVGSVGTEAFF TGTGCCAGCAACGTAGGGTCCGTAGGGACTGAAGCTTTCTTT
- TRBJ1-1 TRBV28 - CASSPPRTAAVNTEAYF TGTGCCAGCAGTCCCCCTAGGACAGCGGCGGTGAACACTGAAGCTTACTTT
- TRBJ1-1 TRBV20-1 many CSARDSQERANTEAFF TGCAGTGCTAGAGATAGCCAGGAACGGGCGAACACTGAAGCTTTCTTT